One sample yielded the 19 T cell receptor beta chains listed below, sequenced in a study of tumor and adjacent non-tumor tissue in lung cancer (dated by TCRdb to 2017 to 2018). The receptor library was made with multiplex PCR. Data came from an Illumina HiSeq 2500. TCRbeta libraries were constructed through three rounds of nested PCR with primers (Table S4) according to protocols adapted from ARM-PCR. The public reads were quality trimmed at Q25 with fastp and then assembled into clones with MiXCR by TCRdb, keeping productive beta chains. Rows are unified per CDR3 protein, each entry keeping the most common DNA and genes. The sample records under 85,000 distinct CDR3 sequences, more than 65% of which are singletons. Clones ranked in the top ten supply approximately 40% of the sample. RNA was isolated from bulk unsorted tissue, and RNA quality was assessed with a NanoDrop ND-1000 and an Agilent 2100. Distant non-tumor tissue taken more than 3 cm from the tumor edge was used as the normal lung sample.

Sequenced: distant non-tumor lung tissue. These receptors came from a man between 65 and 85 years old with non-small cell lung cancer.

At least ten counts were recorded for this clonotype. The V and J genes are TRBV11-2 and TRBJ1-4; weak D call: TRBD1 (6 bases). Trimming took 0 bases from V and 4 from J, leaving 9 bases between them. Germline loops: CDR1 SGHAT, CDR2 FQNNGV. The CDR3 contains 15 residues. The CDR3 region is CASSLETGRNEKLFF. The CDR3 DNA reads TGTGCCAGCAGCTTAGAAACAGGGCGTAATGAAAAACTGTTTTTT.

Comment on this clonotype: A read error is possible here, since a much larger clone lies one base away. The chain joins TRBV21-1 to TRBJ1-1; no check of the table's D call, TRBD1, against the DNA was made. TRBV21-1 is designated a pseudogene. This CDR3 has 15 residues. The CDR3 protein is CAGSKLSDRATEAFF. The CDR3 bases are TGTGCCGGCAGCAAGTTGAGCGACAGGGCCACTGAAGCTTTCTTT.

This clonotype was found many times. The CDR3 protein is CASSPNGGAEQFF. In DNA form, the CDR3 reads TGTGCCAGCAGCCCAAATGGCGGGGCTGAGCAGTTCTTC. V and J are TRBV14 and TRBJ2-1; D may be TRBD2 (6 bases). The V gene lost 4 bases and the J gene lost 9 bases, with 13 bases spanning the gap. CDR3 length: 13 amino acids. CDR1 is SGHDN, CDR2 FVKESK, per germline.

The CDR3 sequence is CASSLGTINKPQHF. Written as DNA, the CDR3 is TGTGCCAGCAGCCTCGGGACAATCAACAAGCCCCAGCATTTT. The J gene is TRBJ1-5, the V gene TRBV7-8; a weak D match, TRBD1 (6 bases). Germline CDR1 reads SGHVS; CDR2 reads FQNEAQ. The CDR3 extends over 14 amino acids. V was cut by 5 bases and J by 8 bases, with 16 bases left in between.

A word on this clonotype: One end of the junction fails to match germline, which may point to a read error. The chain uses TRBV6-2 or TRBV6-3 and TRBJ2-2; D unclear. The CDR3 consists of 12 residues. Germline CDR1 and CDR2: MNHEY and SVGEGT. The CDR3 sequence: CASHTNTGELFF. The CDR3 DNA reads as TGTGCCAGCCATACCAACACGGGGGAGCTGTTTTTT.

With regard to this clonotype: Its ends do not fully match the called genes, so a read error is possible. The chain has TRBV10-1 and TRBJ2-2, with 8 bases that match TRBD1. This CDR3 spans 14 amino acids. Germline V lookup: CDR1 WNHNN, CDR2 SYGVQD (reference sequence). The CDR3, as DNA: TGCGCCAGCAGTAGGACAGGGCACACCGGGGAGCTGTGTTTT. Protein sequence: CASSRTGHTGELCF.

On this clonotype: One end of the junction is discordant with germline, which a read error may explain. The V gene is TRBV28, the J gene TRBJ2-1; 7 bases match TRBD1. The CDR3 sequence is 12 residues long. Per germline, CDR1 MDHEN and CDR2 SYDVKM. The DNA of the CDR3 is TGTGTCAGCAGAACAGGGGTTACCGAGCAGTTCTTC. It translates to CVSRTGVTEQFF.

The chain has TRBV29-1 and TRBJ1-2, with D uncertain. V was pared by 5 bases and J by 13 bases, with 23 bases between. The CDR3 has 13 residues. CDR1 and CDR2 (germline): SQVTM, ANQGSEA. The CDR3 coding sequence is TGCAGCGTTCTCCAGACGGGAACCTATGACTTCACCTTC. Its protein product is CSVLQTGTYDFTF.

This clonotype was recorded many times. The chain joins TRBV5-1 to TRBJ1-1, with 9 bases fitting TRBD1. CDR1 is SGHRS, CDR2 YFSETQ, per germline. The CDR3 covers 16 residues. J was trimmed by 6 bases and V by 4 bases; bases with no gene match: 13. The CDR3 sequence is CASSPFPTGGFSEAFF. CDR3 DNA: TGCGCCAGCAGCCCCTTTCCGACAGGGGGGTTCTCTGAAGCTTTCTTT.

Points on this clonotype: The junction and the germline gene differ at one end; a read error may be behind it. This chain uses TRBV6-2 or TRBV6-3 with TRBJ2-1; possible D gene TRBD2, 6 bases. Germline CDR1 is MNHEY and CDR2 is SVGEGT. The CDR3 sequence is 16 residues long. In nucleotides, the CDR3 is TGTGCCAGCAGCACGCACGGGAGCCGCTCATACAATGAGCAGTCCTTC. It encodes CASSTHGSRSYNEQSF.

This clonotype was seen at least ten times. The V and J genes are TRBV28 and TRBJ2-7; D not resolved. V lost 6 bases and J lost 7, with 22 bases in between. CDR1 is MDHEN, CDR2 SYDVKM, per germline. CDR3 length equals 15 residues. The CDR3 DNA follows: TGTGCCAGCAGAAATCCCTCCGGGCCCTCGGATGAGCAGTACTTC. This encodes CASRNPSGPSDEQYF.

There are many counts of this clonotype. J is TRBJ2-4 and V is TRBV4-1, with 10 bases that match TRBD1. With 5 bases clipped from V and 7 bases from J, the junction kept 8 bases outside the gene matches. Germline V gene data show CDR1 as MGHRA and CDR2 as YSYEKL. This CDR3 has 15 amino acids. The CDR3 loop reads CASSGTGDLSNIQYF. CDR3 coding DNA: TGCGCCAGCAGCGGGACAGGGGATTTGAGTAACATTCAGTACTTC.

Comment on this clonotype: Compared with germline, one end of the junction differs, possibly owing to a read error. The CDR3 region is CASSRTLTGEGDEQYF. CDR3 sequence (DNA): TGCGCGAGCAGCCGGACACTAACAGGAGAGGGGGACGAGCAGTACTTC. The chain recombines TRBV4-1 with TRBJ2-7; D is perhaps TRBD1 (6 bases). The CDR3 is made up of 16 amino acids. The V gene's germline CDR1 is MGHRA and CDR2 YSYEKL.

About this clonotype: Relative to the germline gene, one junction end is altered; a read error may explain this. This chain uses TRBV6-2 or TRBV6-3 with TRBJ1-5; D is unclear. In germline, CDR1 is MNHEY, CDR2 SVGEGT. The CDR3 totals 13 residues. In nucleotides, the CDR3 is TGTGGCAGCAGTTATGGCGAGAATCAGCGCCAGCATTTT. This encodes CGSSYGENQRQHF.

On this clonotype itself: At one end, the junction sequence differs from germline, possibly due to a read error. J is TRBJ2-7 and V is TRBV11-2, with D possibly being TRBD1 or TRBD2 (7 bases each). The CDR3 extends over 14 amino acids. Germline V gene lookup returns CDR1 SGHAT and CDR2 FQNNGV. This chain's CDR3 is CVSSGDSIRYEQYF. CDR3 nucleotides: TGTGTCAGCAGCGGGGACAGCATAAGGTACGAGCAGTACTTC.

Concerning this clonotype: The junction and the germline gene differ at one end; a read error may be behind it. V usage is TRBV29-1 and J usage is TRBJ2-3, with 7 bases fitting TRBD2. Germline V gives CDR1 SQVTM, CDR2 ANQGSEA. This CDR3 is 14 amino acids long. This CDR3 reads CTSGGGRGTDTQYF. In nucleotides, the CDR3 is TGCACCTCCGGAGGTGGGAGGGGCACAGATACGCAGTATTTC.

About this clonotype: Possible read error: a much larger clone is one base away. V usage is TRBV4-1 and J usage is TRBJ2-5, with D unclear. The germline gives CDR1 MGHRA, CDR2 YSYEKL. The CDR3 has 15 residues. CDR3 DNA: TGCGCCAGCAACCAAGACCCGCTGGGGCAAGAGACCCAGTACTTC. This translates into CASNQDPLGQETQYF.

Note on this clonotype: The junction does not match germline at one end; this may be a read error. This rearrangement joins TRBV6-1 to TRBJ1-3, with a weak D call TRBD1 (6 bases). Germline CDR1 and CDR2: MNHNS and SASEGT. The CDR3 runs 14 residues. DNA of the CDR3: TGTGCTAGCAGTCAGGGGATCTCTGGAAACACCGTATATTTT. This gives the protein CASSQGISGNTVYF.

In the case of this clonotype: This clone may be a read error of a much larger clone one base away. The V call is TRBV20-1, the J call TRBJ1-4; D possibly corresponds to TRBD1 (5 bases). CDR3 length equals 14 residues. The V gene's germline CDR1 is DFQATT and CDR2 SNEGSKA (reference sequence). The CDR3 sequence is CNARDQGTLEKLFF. The CDR3 region has the DNA TGCAATGCTAGAGATCAGGGTACCTTGGAAAAACTGTTTTTT.